The 9 T cell receptor beta chains in this list originate from one sample, sequenced in a study of beta chain features in type 1 diabetes. The isolated RNA, all of it, was reverse transcribed, so expressed TCRB transcripts were what got sequenced. This table comes from immunoSEQ multiplex PCR, and its TCRdb copy is limited to in-frame clones, with some not included. There are tens of thousands of clones in the sample; 50% to 55% occur only once, and 2% to 3% lies in the top ten. Their target antigens are unknown. Findings and caveats of the study: TCRB CDR3s from Type 1 diabetes patients were moderately but significantly shorter in all four CD4+ subsets.

What was sequenced was Tregs from blood. The receptors shown here come from a woman in her thirties or forties with type 1 diabetes.

This clone has just a few counts. The chain combines TRBV2 with TRBJ2-7; D is perhaps TRBD2 (6 bases). V lost 0 bases and J 0 bases, leaving 9 bases between the germline ends. CDR1 and CDR2 from the germline V gene are SNHLY and FYNNEI. This CDR3 comprises 15 residues. CDR3 DNA: TGTGCCAGCAGTGAAGCGGCTAGCGACTCCTACGAGCAGTACTTC. The encoded protein is CASSEAASDSYEQYF.

This chain joins TRBV28 and TRBJ2-1, with 13 bases lining up with TRBD2. Trimming cost V 5 bases and J 7 bases; bases outside gene matches: 8. CDR3 length: 16 residues. In germline, CDR1 is MDHEN, CDR2 SYDVKM. CDR3 in DNA: TGTGCCAGCAGTGACCGGACTAGCGGGAGAGGAAATGAGCAGTTCTTC. Protein product: CASSDRTSGRGNEQFF. Full variable domain (remainder filled in from reference TRBV28 and TRBJ2-1): DVKVTQSSRYLVKRTGEKVFLECVQDMDHENMFWYRQDPGLGLRLIYFSYDVKMKEKGDIPEGYSVSREKKERFSLILESASTNQTSMYLCASSDRTSGRGNEQFFGPGTRLTVL.

The chain joins TRBV7-9 to TRBJ2-3; maybe TRBD1 (6 bases). The CDR3 contains 13 residues. The V end lost 6 bases, the J end lost 6 bases, and 13 bases lay between the germline ends. Germline V gene sequence: CDR1 SEHNR, CDR2 FQNEAQ (reference sequence). This CDR3 is CASRPTGADTQYF. The CDR3 region has the DNA TGTGCCAGCAGACCGACAGGCGCCGATACGCAGTATTTT.

The chain combines TRBV5-1 with TRBJ1-1, with 8 nucleotides matching TRBD1. Germline values: CDR1 SGHRS, CDR2 YFSETQ. Trimming at V came to 9 bases and at J to 1 base, leaving 8 bases not matched to a gene. This CDR3 spans 14 amino acids. This CDR3 reads CATARGTGNTEAFF. In DNA form, the CDR3 reads TGCGCCACCGCGAGGGGGACAGGGAACACTGAAGCTTTCTTT.

The chain is built from TRBV11-2 and TRBJ1-1; D not resolved. Trimming stripped 2 bases from V and 1 base from J, with 8 bases between. Germline V lookup: CDR1 SGHAT, CDR2 FQNNGV. The length of the CDR3 is 14 residues. CDR3 coding DNA: TGTGCCAGCAGCTTAATTGTCGGGAACACTGAAGCTTTCTTT. It codes for CASSLIVGNTEAFF.

A remark on this clone: The sample holds other DNA sequences that translate to the same CDR3. The chain couples TRBV5-1 to TRBJ2-2; 7 nucleotides match TRBD1. This CDR3 spans 15 amino acids. V was clipped by 2 bases and J by 0 bases; unmatched bases: 1. CDR1 and CDR2 from the germline V gene are SGHRS and YFSETQ. The CDR3 sequence: CASSFGTANTGELFF. The CDR3 DNA is TGCGCCAGCAGCTTTGGGACAGCGAACACCGGGGAGCTGTTTTTT. Using reference TRBV5-1 and TRBJ2-2 for the parts outside the CDR3, the full variable domain is KAGVTQTPRYLIKTRGQQVTLSCSPISGHRSVSWYQQTPGQGLQFLFEYFSETQRNKGNFPGRFSGRQFSNSRSEMNVSTLELGDSALYLCASSFGTANTGELFFGEGSRLTVL.

This chain connects TRBV6-6 to TRBJ2-5, with 14 bases identical to TRBD2. The DNA end lines up better with TRBJ2-7; the J call may be wrong. Germline V lookup: CDR1 MNHNY, CDR2 SVGAGI (reference sequence). The CDR3 runs to 16 residues. CDR3 sequence reads: CASSYRRTSGGYEQYF. For the CDR3, the DNA is TGTGCCAGCAGTTACCGGAGGACTAGCGGGGGGTACGAGCAGTACTTC.

This CDR3 reads CASSPREAVYEQYF. CDR3 DNA: TGTGCCAGCAGCCCTAGGGAGGCCGTCTACGAGCAGTACTTC. This rearrangement joins TRBV11-2 to TRBJ2-7, with D tentatively TRBD2 (6 bases). The CDR3 is made up of 14 amino acids. Germline assignment: CDR1 SGHAT and CDR2 FQNNGV. V was shortened by 5 bases and J by 3 bases, with 14 bases between the two germline ends.

This chain uses TRBV2 with TRBJ1-5, with 7 bases that match TRBD1. Germline V lookup: CDR1 SNHLY, CDR2 FYNNEI. J was trimmed by 2 bases and V by 7 bases; bases with no gene match: 11. The CDR3 length is 16 residues. The CDR3 DNA follows: TGTGCCAGCACTCTCTCCCAAGGACAGGGCAATCAGCCCCAGCATTTT. This gives the protein CASTLSQGQGNQPQHF.